These 21 T cell receptor beta chains were sequenced from one sample in a study of T-cell reconstitution after alpha-beta-depleted transplantation in children. This sample's TCRbeta library carried unique molecular identifier barcodes. TCRdb re-analysed the PCR reads in MiXCR, keeping a single row per CDR3 protein. The sample consists of 540,000 or so distinct CDR3 sequences, about 21% of them appearing once. Specimen: PBMCs, mostly from graft donor cells, collected 360 days after TCRalphabeta/CD19-depleted stem cell transplant. These receptors came from a boy in the first two years of life who had a stem cell transplant for acute myeloid leukemia, so the T cells may come from the graft donor.

This clonotype was found a few times. The chain has TRBV5-6 and TRBJ2-1; tentatively, D is TRBD1 (5 bases). Trimming took 7 bases from V and 9 from J, leaving 14 bases between them. The CDR3 consists of 12 residues. Germline V gene data show CDR1 as SGHDT and CDR2 as YYEEEE. CDR3 loop: CASLYGRGEQFF. DNA for the CDR3: TGTGCCAGCCTGTATGGAAGGGGTGAGCAGTTCTTC.

This clonotype was detected a few times. This chain connects TRBV18 to TRBJ2-1; D may be TRBD2 (5 bases). Germline V gene lookup returns CDR1 KGHSH and CDR2 LQKENI. This CDR3 has 16 amino acids. V was cut by 1 base and J by 0 bases, with 10 bases left in between. Written as DNA, the CDR3 is TGTGCCAGCTCACCACGGACTCTTAGCTCCTACAATGAGCAGTTCTTC. This gives the protein CASSPRTLSSYNEQFF.

This clonotype was recorded a few times. The rearrangement links TRBV9 to TRBJ2-7; a possible D gene is TRBD2 (6 bases). Looked up from germline, CDR1 is SGDLS and CDR2 is YYNGEE. The CDR3 runs to 16 residues. The V and J ends lost 3 bases and 0 bases respectively, with 16 bases between them. CDR3 bases: TGTGCCAGCAGCGCTAAAGGAGGACTAAGCTCCTACGAGCAGTACTTC. Protein sequence: CASSAKGGLSSYEQYF.

This clonotype occurred many times. The V call is TRBV25-1, the J call TRBJ1-1, with 8 bases identical to TRBD1. The germline V gene has CDR1 MGHDK and CDR2 SYGVNS. V lost 9 bases and J lost 3; bases outside the gene matches: 12. The CDR3 runs 15 residues. The CDR3 region is CASRINGQGYTEAFF. The CDR3 bases are TGTGCCAGTAGAATAAACGGACAGGGTTACACTGAAGCTTTCTTT.

The rearrangement uses TRBV7-9 and TRBJ2-5; D might be TRBD1 (6 bases). This CDR3 region has 14 residues. From germline, CDR1 is SEHNR and CDR2 FQNEAQ (reference sequence). V was clipped by 8 bases and J by 4 bases, with 17 bases between them. The CDR3: CASRQGRIRETQYF. The CDR3 nucleotides read TGTGCCAGCCGGCAGGGGCGAATTAGAGAGACCCAGTACTTC.

This clonotype has just a few counts. This chain joins TRBV20-1 and TRBJ2-1, with TRBD1 matching 7 bases. This CDR3 region has 14 residues. The junction had 4 bases not matched to a gene; V was cut back by 3 bases and J by 2 bases. CDR1 and CDR2 from the germline V gene are DFQATT and SNEGSKA (reference sequence). The CDR3 is CSASPGTAYNEQFF. The CDR3 DNA is TGCAGTGCTAGCCCCGGGACAGCCTACAATGAGCAGTTCTTC.

The gene calls are TRBV27 and TRBJ1-2; no clear D. The CDR3 runs 15 residues. Germline V gene data show CDR1 as MNHEY and CDR2 as SMNVEV (reference sequence). V was cut by 5 bases and J by 4 bases, with 17 bases left in between. The CDR3 DNA is TGTGCCAGCAGTACCGGGCGCGACACTGTCTATGGCTACACCTTC. It codes for CASSTGRDTVYGYTF.

This clonotype was detected a few times. The J gene is TRBJ1-1, the V gene TRBV20-1, with 7 bases matching TRBD1. CDR3 length: 14 amino acids. The trim removed 6 bases at V and 2 bases at J, leaving 9 bases unmatched. CDR1 is DFQATT, CDR2 SNEGSKA, per germline (reference sequence). This CDR3 is CSARTGNPNTEAFF. The CDR3 nucleotides are TGCAGTGCCCGGACAGGCAATCCTAACACTGAAGCTTTCTTT.

This clonotype showed up many times. J is TRBJ2-7 and V is TRBV24-1; possibly TRBD1 for D (6 bases). From germline, CDR1 is KGHDR and CDR2 SFDVKD. The germline V and J ends were trimmed by 10 bases and 3 bases, with 15 bases remaining between them. This CDR3 spans 13 amino acids. This CDR3 reads CATPNRDNYEQYF. CDR3 in DNA: TGTGCCACTCCCAACCGGGACAACTACGAGCAGTACTTC.

Ten or more counts support this clonotype. The V and J genes are TRBV5-1 and TRBJ1-3; D perhaps matches TRBD1 (6 bases). The CDR3 is made up of 16 amino acids. Trimming removed 0 bases from V and 3 bases from J, with 13 bases in between. In germline, CDR1 is SGHRS, CDR2 YFSETQ. The CDR3 region is CASSLDAGTYGNTIYF. Here the CDR3 DNA reads TGCGCCAGCAGCTTGGACGCCGGGACATATGGAAACACCATATATTTT.

The rearrangement uses TRBV20-1 and TRBJ2-7; unclear D gene. Germline V gene sequence: CDR1 DFQATT, CDR2 SNEGSKA (reference sequence). The CDR3 runs to 13 residues. The germline V and J ends were trimmed by 3 bases and 2 bases, with 11 bases remaining between them. The DNA of the CDR3 is TGCAGTGCTAGGGGCGCGCAGACCTACGAGCAGTACGTC. This sequence encodes CSARGAQTYEQYV.

This clonotype appeared a few times. This sequence joins TRBV20-1 and TRBJ2-7; TRBD2 might be the D (6 bases). Trimming pared 6 bases from V and 2 bases from J, leaving 11 bases between. Germline CDR1 and CDR2: DFQATT and SNEGSKA (reference sequence). The CDR3 has 12 amino acids. In DNA, the CDR3 is TGCAGTGCGCGGGACGGAGCCTACGAGCAGTACTTC. Encoded protein: CSARDGAYEQYF.

This clonotype has a count of ten or more. The V gene is TRBV7-2, the J gene TRBJ2-7; D is perhaps TRBD1 or TRBD2 (6 bases each). The V end lost 5 bases, the J end lost 2 bases, and 16 bases lay between the germline ends. The CDR3 consists of 15 residues. Germline V gene lookup returns CDR1 SGHTA and CDR2 FQGNSA. Here the CDR3 reads CASSPGGGATYEQYF. The CDR3 region has the DNA TGTGCCAGCAGCCCCGGAGGGGGTGCAACCTACGAGCAGTACTTC.

This clonotype was found a few times. J is TRBJ2-3 and V is TRBV30; D call uncertain. The germline V gene has CDR1 GTSNPN and CDR2 SVGIG (reference sequence). V shed 1 base and J shed 2 bases, with 10 bases lying between them. CDR3 length: 14 residues. The CDR3, as DNA: TGTGCCTGGAGTGGAGTCAGCCACACAGATACGCAGTATTTT. This gives the protein CAWSGVSHTDTQYF. The full variable domain, its missing parts supplied by reference TRBV30 and TRBJ2-3, is SQTIHQWPATLVQPVGSPLSLECTVEGTSNPNLYWYRQAAGRGLQLLFYSVGIGQISSEVPQNLSASRPQDRQFILSSKKLLLSDSGFYLCAWSGVSHTDTQYFGPGTRLTVL.

This clonotype was seen at least ten times. The CDR3 sequence: CSARGRQETQYF. CDR3 nucleotide sequence: TGCAGTGCTCGTGGGAGACAAGAGACCCAGTACTTC. This sequence joins TRBV20-1 and TRBJ2-5, with a possible D match to TRBD2 (5 bases). The CDR3 has 12 residues. Trimming pared 5 bases from V and 2 bases from J, leaving 9 bases between. In germline, CDR1 is DFQATT, CDR2 SNEGSKA (reference sequence).

This clonotype has more than one count but fewer than ten. The chain carries TRBV20-1 and TRBJ2-5; D might be TRBD2 (7 bases). The V and J ends lost 5 bases and 5 bases respectively, with 15 bases between them. In germline, CDR1 is DFQATT, CDR2 SNEGSKA (reference sequence). The CDR3 is 13 residues long. As DNA, the CDR3 is TGCAGTGCTGAAGGTGGGGGGGCGGAGACCCAGTACTTC. Its translation: CSAEGGGAETQYF.

This clonotype occurred many times. V is TRBV29-1 and J is TRBJ2-1; no clear D. V lost 3 bases, J lost 3 bases, and 12 bases lay in between. The CDR3 has 14 amino acids. The germline gives CDR1 SQVTM, CDR2 ANQGSEA. The CDR3 region is CSVDGRIRYNEQFF. The DNA for the CDR3 is TGCAGCGTTGATGGCCGAATCCGCTACAATGAGCAGTTCTTC.

This clonotype turned up a few times. This chain links TRBV11-3 with TRBJ2-5; D not certain. The germline V gene has CDR1 SGHNT and CDR2 YENEEA. The CDR3 runs 17 residues. Trimming left V 6 bases short and J 0 bases short, with 20 bases between. For the CDR3, the DNA is TGTGCCAGCAGACAAACTACGCGGCGCTACCACCAAGAGACCCAGTACTTC. This encodes CASRQTTRRYHQETQYF.

This sequence joins TRBV6-4 and TRBJ1-2; D not certain. Germline V lookup: CDR1 MRHNA, CDR2 SNTAGT. With 0 bases removed from V and 4 bases from J, the gap between germline ends came to 6 bases. CDR3 size: 13 residues. DNA of the CDR3: TGTGCCAGCAGTGACTCAGGAACCTATGGCTACACCTTC. As protein: CASSDSGTYGYTF.

This clonotype has a count of ten or more. The chain links TRBV20-1 to TRBJ2-1; 7 nucleotides match TRBD2. V lost 3 bases to trimming and J lost 6 bases; unmatched junction nucleotides: 17. The CDR3 extends over 17 amino acids. Germline lookup yields CDR1 DFQATT and CDR2 SNEGSKA (reference sequence). CDR3 nucleotide sequence: TGCAGTGCTAGGGGAGGGAGCGGGGCTTTAATCCCCAATGAGCAGTTCTTC. Translating gives CSARGGSGALIPNEQFF.

The chain recombines TRBV4-1 with TRBJ2-5; no definite D call. CDR3 size: 13 residues. V was trimmed by 4 bases and J by 5 bases, leaving 11 bases between them. The germline V gene has CDR1 MGHRA and CDR2 YSYEKL. The CDR3 reads CASSPPSWETQYF. CDR3 DNA sequence: TGCGCCAGCAGCCCCCCGAGTTGGGAGACCCAGTACTTC.